This T cell receptor (beta chain) originates from a study of response to subunit inactivated influenza vaccine. Study conclusions and caveats: Only a handful of new T cells, the authors suggested, are recruited with each seasonal influenza vaccination.

This CDR3 has 15 amino acids. Germline CDR1 SGHKS, CDR2 YYEKEE (reference sequence). Trimming cost V 4 bases and J 0 bases, with 11 bases left between them. TCRdb used MiXCR to reprocess the RT-PCR reads, holding one entry per CDR3 protein. The profile shows fewer than 750,000 distinct CDR3 sequences, 12% to 15% of them singletons. There are a few counts of this clonotype. Its antigen remains unidentified. The TCR sequence derives from a man aged 45-65 years who received an inactivated influenza vaccine. Sequenced material: PBMCs from blood, taken roughly 12 days after vaccination. The rearrangement joins TRBV5-5 to TRBJ1-3, with D perhaps TRBD1 (6 bases). The CDR3 DNA sequence: TGTGCCAGCAGCGAGGACAGTAACTCTGGAAACACCATATATTTT. Protein product: CASSEDSNSGNTIYF.